This TCR beta chain was sequenced in a study of spatial heterogeneity in lung cancer. About the study: Consistently, beta-chain sequences turned up in larger numbers than alpha-chain sequences did.

Time point in this sample: sample taken at primary tumor resection. Researchers sequenced whole RNA taken from tumor, nontumor lung or frozen PBMC without sorting. The donors, 72 patients with untreated early-stage non-small cell lung cancer, provided the samples. The presence of a unique molecular identifier marked each TCR cDNA molecule. TCRdb reprocessed the 5' RACE reads via MiXCR and lists one record per CDR3 protein. This sample has approximately 44,000 distinct CDR3 sequences, with roughly 13% found just once. The CDR3 contains 14 residues. CDR1 is SGHNT and CDR2 is YYREEE in the germline V gene (reference sequence). Trimming took off 4 bases at V and 3 bases at J, with 14 bases between the two ends.

This rearrangement joins TRBV5-4 to TRBJ2-7; the D is unclear. The sequenced sample was PBMCs, obtained at surgery. The source is a male donor with early-stage non-small cell lung cancer. The CDR3, as DNA: TGTGCCAGCAGCGGCGAACTCTCGGGCTACGAGCAGTACTTC. Protein product: CASSGELSGYEQYF.